The clone carrying this TCR beta chain showed up just once. Its antigen is still unknown. The CDR3 totals 15 residues. V was pared by 0 bases and J by 2 bases, with 10 bases between. CDR1 LNHDA and CDR2 SQIVND come from the germline V gene (reference sequence). It was with 60 Vbeta and 13 Jbeta primers that the PCR ran. This table comes from immunoSEQ multiplex PCR, and its TCRdb copy is limited to in-frame clones, with some not included. Of some 160,000 clones in the sample, 70% to 85% were seen once. The sample originates from a study of cytomegalovirus exposure and HLA in healthy donors. Points from the study as a whole: Donor immune exposure was known only as CMV serostatus. Reportedly, HLA-A and HLA-B alleles of most subjects were accurately predicted from TCR beta. Relative to the approximately 700-donor mean, N-insertions were reportedly fewer in an Asian-associated ancestry cluster in a later analysis.

This sequence originates from a male donor in good health and CMV-seronegative. Sequenced sample: PBMCs. The chain recombines TRBV19 with TRBJ1-2, with unresolved D. The CDR3 DNA reads as TGTGCCAGTAGTATAGATCGGCAGGCCAACTATGGCTACACCTTC. Protein product: CASSIDRQANYGYTF.